This T cell receptor beta chain came from a study of spatial heterogeneity in lung cancer. Study as a whole: The donor population consisted of some 67 patients with untreated, early-stage non-small cell lung cancer. Follow-up PBMC samples were sequenced when available, at a median of roughly 2 years after resection. Study-wide results and limits: At tumor resection, ubiquitous expanded TCRs were detected in blood more often than later.

This CDR3 is built from 15 residues. Germline-derived CDR1 and CDR2 are SSHAT and FNYEAQ (reference sequence). Individually, TCR cDNA molecules were each labelled with a unique molecular identifier. TCRdb independently ran MiXCR on the 5' RACE reads; one entry per CDR3 protein. In the table there are roughly 120,000 distinct CDR3 sequences, 12% of which are singletons. Described time point: blood at routine non-recurrence follow-up after resection. Whole RNA, isolated from tumor, nontumor lung or frozen PBMC, was sequenced without prior sorting. In its sample, this clonotype was seen a few times. Its antigen remains unknown. A read error may produce the germline difference seen at one junction end.

The chain has TRBV7-7 and TRBJ2-1; the match to TRBD2 covers 7 bases. The sequences come from PBMCs, collected at follow-up. The TCR sequence derives from a male donor with early-stage non-small cell lung cancer. As DNA, the CDR3 is TGTGCTAGCAGCTTTGGACTAGTGCCTGTGAATGAGCAGTTCTTC. Translated, it gives CASSFGLVPVNEQFF.